These 22 T cell receptor beta chains came from one sample sequenced in a study of cytomegalovirus exposure and HLA in healthy donors (dated 2017 in TCRdb). Library preparation used the immunoSEQ multiplex PCR assay. TCRdb re-hosts the immuneACCESS table, in-frame sequences only. Its copies lack some clones; in the studies checked, an unresolved V gene accounts for under half of them, and the cause for the rest is not known. The sample yields some 170,000 clones; around nine tenths were counted once. The top ten clonotypes cover roughly 1.5% of the sample. Sequenced material: PBMCs. These receptors all stem from a woman aged 25 to 45 in good health and CMV-seronegative.

The chain is built from TRBV2 and TRBJ2-3; D perhaps matches TRBD1 (5 bases). CDR1 is SNHLY, CDR2 FYNNEI, per germline. The germline V and J ends were trimmed by 2 bases and 3 bases, with 9 bases remaining between them. CDR3 length: 14 amino acids. CDR3 coding DNA: TGTGCCAGCAGTGAATTCGCAGGGACAGATACGCAGTATTTT. Its protein is CASSEFAGTDTQYF. The full variable domain, rest sourced from reference TRBV2 and TRBJ2-3, is EPEVTQTPSHQVTQMGQEVILRCVPISNHLYFYWYRQILGQKVEFLVSFYNNEISEKSEIFDDQFSVERPDGSNFTLKIRSTKLEDSAMYFCASSEFAGTDTQYFGPGTRLTVL.

This chain connects TRBV23-1 to TRBJ1-2; D is perhaps TRBD1 (6 bases). TRBV23-1 is labeled an ORF, and its function is uncertain. V was clipped by 10 bases and J by 7 bases, with 13 bases between them. There are 11 residues in the CDR3. The CDR3 protein is CATGGSIGYTF. Written as DNA, the CDR3 is TGCGCCACGGGGGGCTCTATTGGCTACACCTTC.

The V gene is TRBV6-5, the J gene TRBJ2-1, with 13 bases matching TRBD2. This CDR3 contains 15 residues. Germline values: CDR1 MNHEY, CDR2 SVGAGI. V shed 6 bases, J shed 4 bases, and the junction held 3 bases outside the gene matches. CDR3 in amino acids: CASRLTSGGYNEQFF. CDR3 DNA: TGTGCCAGCAGACTGACTAGCGGGGGGTACAATGAGCAGTTCTTC.

This chain joins TRBV7-8 and TRBJ2-7, with 9 bases that match TRBD2. The V segment lost 5 bases and the J segment 4 bases; nucleotides outside the gene matches: 9. Germline loops: CDR1 SGHVS, CDR2 FQNEAQ. CDR3 length: 15 amino acids. The CDR3 coding sequence is TGTGCCAGCAGCCCCGGGACTAGCACCCCATACGAGCAGTACTTC. Its translation is CASSPGTSTPYEQYF.

The chain employs TRBV19 and TRBJ2-2, with 7 bases aligning to TRBD1. Germline loops: CDR1 LNHDA, CDR2 SQIVND (reference sequence). This CDR3 contains 15 residues. V lost 11 bases to trimming and J lost 1 base; unmatched junction nucleotides: 10. CDR3 amino acids: CAAKPRTGNTGELFF. The CDR3 bases are TGTGCCGCTAAACCCCGGACAGGGAACACCGGGGAGCTGTTTTTT.

The gene calls are TRBV14 and TRBJ2-1; D not certain. CDR3 length: 12 residues. Deletions cut 4 bases from V and 8 bases from J, with 9 bases between. Germline V gene lookup returns CDR1 SGHDN and CDR2 FVKESK. CDR3 protein: CASSLRWHEQFF. The CDR3 nucleotides read TGTGCCAGCAGCCTTCGCTGGCATGAGCAGTTCTTC.

The chain combines TRBV19 with TRBJ1-5; 8 nucleotides match TRBD1. This CDR3 comprises 16 residues. V trimming: 9 bases; J trimming: 2 bases; junction bases outside the gene matches: 12. Germline lookup yields CDR1 LNHDA and CDR2 SQIVND (reference sequence). The chain's CDR3 is CARQRDRSVGNQPQHF. In nucleotides, the CDR3 is TGTGCCAGACAGCGGGACAGGTCGGTTGGCAATCAGCCCCAGCATTTT.

The gene calls are TRBV18 and TRBJ1-4; D remains ambiguous. V lost 3 bases and J 0 bases, leaving 8 bases between the germline ends. This CDR3 has 15 residues. Per germline, CDR1 KGHSH and CDR2 LQKENI. The CDR3 sequence is CASSPRQATNEKLFF. CDR3 sequence (DNA): TGTGCCAGCTCACCTCGACAAGCAACTAATGAAAAACTGTTTTTT. Together with reference TRBV18 and TRBJ1-4, the CDR3 gives the full variable domain: NAGVMQNPRHLVRRRGQEARLRCSPMKGHSHVYWYRQLPEEGLKFMVYLQKENIIDESGMPKERFSAEFPKEGPSILRIQQVVRGDSAAYFCASSPRQATNEKLFFGSGTQLSVL.

CDR3 protein: CASSQDAGVSGELFF. CDR3 DNA: TGTGCCAGCAGCCAAGACGCCGGAGTAAGCGGGGAGCTGTTTTTT. This sequence joins TRBV14 and TRBJ2-2; D is unclear. Between the trimmed V and J ends, which lost 0 bases and 7 bases, there was a span of 12 bases. CDR1 is SGHDN and CDR2 is FVKESK in the germline V gene. The CDR3 spans 15 residues.

The chain couples TRBV5-4 to TRBJ1-2; no clear D gene. Germline CDR1 and CDR2: SGHNT and YYREEE (reference sequence). Trimming removed 1 base from V and 7 bases from J, with 14 bases in between. The CDR3 length is 14 residues. CDR3 sequence: CASSLLGAGFGYTF. CDR3 sequence (DNA): TGTGCCAGCAGCTTGTTGGGTGCAGGTTTTGGCTACACCTTC.

CDR3 loop: CASSLARAGQETQYF. In DNA, the CDR3 is TGTGCCAGCAGCTTGGCTCGGGCGGGGCAAGAGACCCAGTACTTC. The chain has TRBV5-4 and TRBJ2-5, with a weak D call TRBD2 (6 bases). The germline CDR1 and CDR2 sequences are SGHNT and YYREEE (reference sequence). This CDR3 is built from 15 residues. V was pared by 0 bases and J by 2 bases, with 11 bases between.

The chain recombines TRBV12-5 with TRBJ2-7; D possibly corresponds to TRBD2 (6 bases). The germline V and J ends were trimmed by 0 bases and 2 bases, with 8 bases remaining between them. This CDR3 has 14 residues. Germline assignment: CDR1 LGHNT and CDR2 FRNRAP. CDR3 amino acids: CASGLVRGTYEQYF. CDR3 in DNA: TGTGCTAGTGGTTTGGTACGGGGGACCTACGAGCAGTACTTC.

This clone was picked up one time. This chain connects TRBV29-1 to TRBJ2-7; D gene unclear. Between the trimmed V and J ends, which lost 1 base and 0 bases, there was a span of 4 bases. This CDR3 has 12 amino acids. Germline CDR1 is SQVTM and CDR2 is ANQGSEA. CDR3 protein: CSVEGSSYEQYF. CDR3 DNA sequence: TGCAGCGTTGAAGGTAGCTCCTACGAGCAGTACTTC.

The chain employs TRBV27 and TRBJ1-1; no clear D gene. V lost 6 bases and J lost 0, with 11 bases in between. The CDR3 has 14 amino acids. Per germline, CDR1 MNHEY and CDR2 SMNVEV (reference sequence). The CDR3 DNA follows: TGTGCCAGCAGACCGTTAGTGGTGAACACTGAAGCTTTCTTT. Residues: CASRPLVVNTEAFF.

This chain uses TRBV7-6 with TRBJ2-1, with a weak D call TRBD2 (6 bases). Trimming shortened V by 4 bases and J by 3 bases, and 13 bases separated the two germline ends. In germline, CDR1 is SGHVS, CDR2 FNYEAQ. This CDR3 spans 15 amino acids. The DNA for the CDR3 is TGTGCCAGCAGCTCGTTAGCGGAAAACTACAATGAGCAGTTCTTC. Translated: CASSSLAENYNEQFF.

The V call is TRBV11-2, the J call TRBJ1-2; 9 nucleotides line up with TRBD1. The V gene's germline CDR1 is SGHAT and CDR2 FQNNGV. After removal of 1 base from V and 8 bases from J, the junction contained 8 bases not matched to a gene. CDR3 length: 15 amino acids. The CDR3 region is CASSLGPGTGTGYTF. The CDR3 DNA sequence: TGTGCCAGCAGCTTAGGCCCCGGGACAGGGACCGGCTACACCTTC.

The chain carries TRBV7-9 and TRBJ2-2, with 10 bases lining up with TRBD1. The CDR3 is 17 residues long. Per the germline V gene, CDR1 is SEHNR and CDR2 is FQNEAQ (reference sequence). The J segment lost 8 bases and the V segment lost 3 bases, leaving 12 bases of the junction unmatched. DNA for the CDR3: TGTGCCAGCAGCTTGGGACCGGGACAGGGGAATGAGGGGGAGCTGTTTTTT. Amino acid sequence: CASSLGPGQGNEGELFF.

The rearrangement uses TRBV15 and TRBJ1-1, with a weak D call TRBD1 (6 bases). There are 15 residues in the CDR3. Per the germline V gene, CDR1 is LNHNV and CDR2 is YYDKDF (reference sequence). V was clipped by 0 bases and J by 5 bases, with 13 bases between them. The CDR3 protein is CATSRESGRGTEAFF. The CDR3 DNA reads as TGTGCCACCAGCAGAGAATCAGGGAGGGGGACTGAAGCTTTCTTT.

The gene calls are TRBV13 and TRBJ1-2; 8 nucleotides line up with TRBD1. The CDR3 runs to 16 residues. CDR1 and CDR2 from the germline V gene are PRHDT and FYEKMQ (reference sequence). V was clipped by 3 bases and J by 5 bases; unmatched bases: 11. The CDR3 spells CASSFGQGVSLYGYTF. CDR3 coding DNA: TGTGCCAGCAGCTTCGGACAGGGAGTCTCGCTTTATGGCTACACCTTC.

The chain couples TRBV6-6 to TRBJ2-4, with TRBD1 identical over 9 bases. The germline CDR1 and CDR2 sequences are MNHNY and SVGAGI (reference sequence). Trimming took 2 bases from V and 4 from J; bases not matched to a gene: 3. The CDR3 consists of 15 residues. In nucleotides, the CDR3 is TGTGCCAGCAGTTACCGGGGACAGGGTAAAAACATTCAGTACTTC. It codes for CASSYRGQGKNIQYF.

The table lists this clone with a count of one. The chain employs TRBV15 and TRBJ1-1, with D possibly matching TRBD1 (5 bases). CDR3 size: 15 residues. V dropped 4 bases and J dropped 0 bases, with 12 bases sitting between them. CDR1 is LNHNV, CDR2 YYDKDF, per germline (reference sequence). The CDR3 sequence: CATSIHRRMNTEAFF. CDR3 bases: TGTGCCACCAGCATTCACAGGCGGATGAACACTGAAGCTTTCTTT.

The chain joins TRBV6-1 to TRBJ1-1; unclear D gene. The germline gives CDR1 MNHNS, CDR2 SASEGT. V lost 2 bases, J lost 0 bases, and 7 bases lay in between. This CDR3 region has 14 residues. Here the CDR3 DNA reads TGTGCCAGCAGTGAATCTACAGTGAACACTGAAGCTTTCTTT. Translation: CASSESTVNTEAFF.